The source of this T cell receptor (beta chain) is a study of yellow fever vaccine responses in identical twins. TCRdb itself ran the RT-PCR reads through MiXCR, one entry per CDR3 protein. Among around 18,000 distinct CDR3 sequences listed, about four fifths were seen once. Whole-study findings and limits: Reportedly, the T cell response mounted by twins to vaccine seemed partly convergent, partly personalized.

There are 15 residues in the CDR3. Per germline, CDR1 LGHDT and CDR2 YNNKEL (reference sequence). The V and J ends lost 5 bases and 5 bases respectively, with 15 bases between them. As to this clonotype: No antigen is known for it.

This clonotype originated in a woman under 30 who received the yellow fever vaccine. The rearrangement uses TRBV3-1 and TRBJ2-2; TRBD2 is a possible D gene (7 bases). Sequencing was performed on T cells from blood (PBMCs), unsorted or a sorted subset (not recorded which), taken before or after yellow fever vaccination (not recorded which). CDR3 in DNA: TGTGCCAGCAGCGTTCGGGGGGCGCGGACCGGGGAGCTGTTTTTT. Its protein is CASSVRGARTGELFF.